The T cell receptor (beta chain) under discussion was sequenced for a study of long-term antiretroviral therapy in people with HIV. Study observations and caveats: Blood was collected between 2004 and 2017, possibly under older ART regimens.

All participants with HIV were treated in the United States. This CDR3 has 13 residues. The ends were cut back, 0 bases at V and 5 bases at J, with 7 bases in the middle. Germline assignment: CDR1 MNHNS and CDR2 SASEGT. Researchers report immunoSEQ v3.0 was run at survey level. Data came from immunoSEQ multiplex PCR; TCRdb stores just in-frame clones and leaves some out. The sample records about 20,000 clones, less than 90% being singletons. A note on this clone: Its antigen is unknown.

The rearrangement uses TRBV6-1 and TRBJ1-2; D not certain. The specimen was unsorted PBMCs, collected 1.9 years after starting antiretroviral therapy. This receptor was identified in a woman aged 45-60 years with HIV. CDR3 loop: CASSEAGLYGYTF. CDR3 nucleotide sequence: TGTGCCAGCAGTGAAGCTGGCCTATATGGCTACACCTTC.